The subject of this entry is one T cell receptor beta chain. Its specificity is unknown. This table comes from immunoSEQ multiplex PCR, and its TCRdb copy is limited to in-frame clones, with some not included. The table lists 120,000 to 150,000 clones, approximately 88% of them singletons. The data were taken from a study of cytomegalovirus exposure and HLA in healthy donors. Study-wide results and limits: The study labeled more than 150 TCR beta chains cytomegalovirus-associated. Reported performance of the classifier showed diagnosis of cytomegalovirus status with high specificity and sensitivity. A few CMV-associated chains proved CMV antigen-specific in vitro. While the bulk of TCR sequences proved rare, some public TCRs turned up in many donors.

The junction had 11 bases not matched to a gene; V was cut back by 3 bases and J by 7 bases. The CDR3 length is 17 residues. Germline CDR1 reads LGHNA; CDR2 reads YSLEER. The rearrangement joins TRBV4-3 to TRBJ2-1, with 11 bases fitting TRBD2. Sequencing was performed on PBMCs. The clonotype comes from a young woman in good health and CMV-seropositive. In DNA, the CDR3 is TGCGCCAGCAGCCATTCCCTCACTAGCGGGAGTATGAATGAGCAGTTCTTC. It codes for CASSHSLTSGSMNEQFF.